These 20 T cell receptor beta chains share one sample of origin, sequenced in a study of cytomegalovirus exposure and HLA in healthy donors. Both 60 Vbeta primers and 13 Jbeta primers went into the PCR. Clones were sequenced by immunoSEQ multiplex PCR, and TCRdb holds only the in-frame ones, with some missing. Found here are about 120,000 clones, around three quarters of them singletons; the top ten hold approximately 2.4%. The sequenced sample consisted of PBMCs. These receptors all come from a female donor in good health and CMV-seronegative.

The chain employs TRBV9 and TRBJ1-2; possibly TRBD1 for D (6 bases). CDR1 and CDR2 (germline): SGDLS, YYNGEE. Trimming took 4 bases from V and 6 from J, leaving 13 bases between them. The CDR3 length is 13 residues. The CDR3 sequence is CASSKQGVDGYTF. CDR3 in DNA: TGTGCCAGCAGCAAACAGGGAGTGGATGGCTACACCTTC.

The gene calls are TRBV7-2 and TRBJ1-6; possibly TRBD1 for D (6 bases). The ends were cut back, 6 bases at V and 11 bases at J, with 11 bases in the middle. Germline lookup yields CDR1 SGHTA and CDR2 FQGNSA. This CDR3 comprises 12 residues. The CDR3 DNA follows: TGTGCCAGCAGGGAAGGGGGTGCACCCCTCCACTTT. Amino acid sequence: CASREGGAPLHF. Complete variable domain (other parts from reference TRBV7-2 and TRBJ1-6): GAGVSQSPSNKVTEKGKDVELRCDPISGHTALYWYRQSLGQGLEFLIYFQGNSAPDKSGLPSDRFSAERTGGSVSTLTIQRTQQEDSAVYLCASREGGAPLHFGNGTRLTVT.

This clone was seen ten or more times. The chain recombines TRBV7-6 with TRBJ2-2; 8 positions agree with TRBD1. The CDR3 loop spans 14 amino acids. The V and J ends lost 8 bases and 7 bases, in that order; junction bases with no gene match: 9. In germline, CDR1 is SGHVS, CDR2 FNYEAQ. CDR3 amino acids: CASAQGQERGELFF. The CDR3 bases are TGTGCCAGCGCCCAGGGACAGGAACGCGGGGAGCTGTTTTTT.

This clone was seen once. J is TRBJ2-3 and V is TRBV2, with TRBD2 identical over 8 bases. The V gene end was trimmed by 5 bases and the J gene end by 6 bases; junction bases not matched to a gene: 10. The CDR3 runs 15 residues. Germline assignment: CDR1 SNHLY and CDR2 FYNNEI. CDR3 in amino acids: CASSSLAGQRDTQYF. The CDR3 DNA sequence: TGTGCCAGCAGTTCGCTAGCGGGCCAACGGGATACGCAGTATTTT.

This clone showed up just once. This chain connects TRBV9 to TRBJ2-2; 7 nucleotides match TRBD2. The CDR3 runs 14 residues. The J segment lost 2 bases and the V segment lost 5 bases, leaving 3 bases of the junction unmatched. CDR1 is SGDLS and CDR2 is YYNGEE in the germline V gene. CDR3 DNA sequence: TGTGCCAGCAGAGGGAGGGGTAACACCGGGGAGCTGTTTTTT. Protein: CASRGRGNTGELFF.

The CDR3 sequence is CASSELTGEETQYF. The DNA for the CDR3 is TGTGCCAGCAGTGAACTTACAGGAGAAGAGACCCAGTACTTC. The V and J genes are TRBV2 and TRBJ2-5, with D perhaps matching TRBD1 (5 bases). Germline V gives CDR1 SNHLY, CDR2 FYNNEI. CDR3 length equals 14 residues. V was pared by 2 bases and J by 3 bases, with 10 bases between. The full variable domain, its missing parts supplied by reference TRBV2 and TRBJ2-5, is EPEVTQTPSHQVTQMGQEVILRCVPISNHLYFYWYRQILGQKVEFLVSFYNNEISEKSEIFDDQFSVERPDGSNFTLKIRSTKLEDSAMYFCASSELTGEETQYFGPGTRLLVL.

This clone has only one observation. The genes are TRBV5-6 and TRBJ2-3, with D unresolved. Trimming stripped 1 base from V and 2 bases from J, with 17 bases between. This CDR3 contains 17 residues. Looked up from germline, CDR1 is SGHDT and CDR2 is YYEEEE. Here the CDR3 DNA reads TGTGCCAGCAGCTTGCAACTCCCGTTTTCTCCCACAGATACGCAGTATTTT. It yields the protein CASSLQLPFSPTDTQYF.

J is TRBJ2-1 and V is TRBV5-1; D not resolved. The CDR3 length is 11 residues. Trimming left V 4 bases short and J 7 bases short, with 6 bases between. The germline gives CDR1 SGHRS, CDR2 YFSETQ. The CDR3 coding sequence is TGCGCCAGCAGCCGCGGTAATGAGCAGTTCTTC. Protein: CASSRGNEQFF.

The rearrangement links TRBV7-2 to TRBJ2-5; 12 bases fit TRBD1. Germline CDR1 and CDR2: SGHTA and FQGNSA. Unmatched junction bases numbered 15, after V lost 5 bases and J lost 11 bases. This CDR3 comprises 16 residues. This chain's CDR3 is CASSPGTGGVSGEQYF. The CDR3 DNA follows: TGTGCCAGCAGCCCGGGGACAGGGGGCGTGAGCGGAGAGCAGTACTTC.

This clone was picked up a small number of times. This chain connects TRBV5-6 to TRBJ1-6; unclear D gene. The CDR3 is 16 amino acids. Per germline, CDR1 SGHDT and CDR2 YYEEEE. V gave up 6 bases and J gave up 9 bases, with 22 bases separating them. The CDR3 coding sequence is TGTGCCAGCACCCAGAGGTCGAGAGGAGGATTTTCACCCCTCCACTTT. Its translation: CASTQRSRGGFSPLHF.

V is TRBV6-5 and J is TRBJ1-6; D perhaps matches TRBD1 (6 bases). Deletions cut 5 bases from V and 4 bases from J, with 15 bases between. Germline V gene lookup returns CDR1 MNHEY and CDR2 SVGAGI. This CDR3 region has 16 residues. The CDR3 spells CASSNFGTPYNSPLHF. CDR3 DNA: TGTGCCAGCAGTAACTTCGGGACACCTTATAATTCACCCCTCCACTTT.

This clone appeared once. CDR3 bases: TGTGCCAGCAGCTACCCGGGGGGGCGCAATGAGCAGTTCTTC. This sequence encodes CASSYPGGRNEQFF. The chain has TRBV7-2 and TRBJ2-1; 8 bases match TRBD2. CDR3 length: 14 residues. Germline V CDR1 and CDR2: SGHTA, FQGNSA. Trimming cost V 4 bases and J 6 bases; bases outside gene matches: 5.

The V gene is TRBV7-2, the J gene TRBJ2-2, with TRBD2 matching 12 bases. Germline CDR1 and CDR2: SGHTA and FQGNSA. This CDR3 is built from 17 residues. The trim removed 5 bases at V and 2 bases at J, leaving 6 bases unmatched. In DNA, the CDR3 is TGTGCCAGCAGCACTCGACTAGCGGGGGCCAACACCGGGGAGCTGTTTTTT. It is translated as CASSTRLAGANTGELFF.

The chain combines TRBV30 with TRBJ2-3, with D tentatively TRBD2 (5 bases). Trimming took 3 bases from V and 0 from J, leaving 10 bases between them. The CDR3 covers 14 residues. Germline loops: CDR1 GTSNPN, CDR2 SVGIG (reference sequence). CDR3 sequence reads: CAWRQRPSTDTQYF. The CDR3 nucleotides are TGTGCCTGGAGACAGCGGCCAAGCACAGATACGCAGTATTTT.

The V call is TRBV7-8, the J call TRBJ2-7; 7 bases agree with TRBD1. V was pared by 4 bases and J by 5 bases, with 11 bases of the junction left unmatched. Per the germline V gene, CDR1 is SGHVS and CDR2 is FQNEAQ. The CDR3 is made up of 15 amino acids. CDR3 loop: CASSSSKQGFHEQYF. The CDR3 region has the DNA TGTGCCAGCAGCTCCTCCAAACAGGGGTTCCACGAGCAGTACTTC.

This clone was detected a few times. This rearrangement joins TRBV5-1 to TRBJ2-7; D possibly corresponds to TRBD2 (6 bases). This CDR3 region has 11 residues. Germline V gene data show CDR1 as SGHRS and CDR2 as YFSETQ. Trimming removed 7 bases from V and 3 bases from J, with 8 bases in between. The CDR3 reads CASRLVYEQYF. The DNA of the CDR3 is TGCGCCAGCCGACTAGTCTACGAGCAGTACTTC.

V is TRBV29-1 and J is TRBJ2-1; 11 nucleotides agree with TRBD2. J lost 1 base, V lost 1 base, and 18 bases had no gene match. This CDR3 comprises 21 residues. Germline V gene lookup returns CDR1 SQVTM and CDR2 ANQGSEA. CDR3 loop: CSVEGTGALSTSGGSYNEQFF. The CDR3 DNA is TGCAGCGTTGAAGGGACAGGGGCCCTTTCAACTAGCGGGGGATCCTACAATGAGCAGTTCTTC.

V usage is TRBV18 and J usage is TRBJ1-2, with D possibly matching TRBD1 (6 bases). Germline CDR1 is KGHSH and CDR2 is LQKENI. This CDR3 is built from 13 residues. Deletions cut 6 bases from V and 7 bases from J, with 15 bases between. CDR3 coding DNA: TGTGCCAGCTCCCCTGGGGACATCGGTGGCTACACCTTC. It translates to CASSPGDIGGYTF.

The rearrangement joins TRBV4-2 to TRBJ2-1; D might be TRBD2 (7 bases). The CDR3 is 18 amino acids. Looked up from germline, CDR1 is LGHNA and CDR2 is YNFKEQ. Trimming cost V 1 base and J 5 bases, with 21 bases left between them. CDR3 region: CASSQAAPGRGPNNEQFF. CDR3 sequence (DNA): TGTGCCAGCAGCCAAGCCGCCCCCGGGCGGGGGCCGAACAATGAGCAGTTCTTC.

This clone came up a few times. The junction departs from germline at one end; a sequencing error may be responsible. This chain joins TRBV7-7 and TRBJ2-7; tentatively, D is TRBD1 (7 bases). Germline values: CDR1 SSHAT, CDR2 FNYEAQ (reference sequence). This CDR3 contains 13 residues. The DNA for the CDR3 is TGTGCTAGCAGCTTAGGGCCAGGGGGAGGGCAGTACTTC. Translating it yields CASSLGPGGGQYF.